These 18 T cell receptor beta chains were all obtained from the same sample, sequenced in a study of shared clonotypes between healthy human individuals. Libraries were prepared by immunoSEQ multiplex PCR; TCRdb keeps only in-frame clonotypes and omits some of them. The repertoire holds 600,000 to 800,000 clones, with approximately 77% as singletons. Sequenced: memory CD4+ T cells sorted from blood. Subset of the sample: CD45RA-negative fraction. Receptors originate from a woman under 40 in good health.

The rearrangement uses TRBV7-6 and TRBJ1-1, with D possibly being TRBD1 (5 bases). Germline V CDR1 and CDR2: SGHVS, FNYEAQ. Trimming cost V 0 bases and J 5 bases, with 19 bases left between them. CDR3 length equals 17 residues. The CDR3 DNA is TGTGCCAGCAGCTTAGCGGTGAGGGACGCCCTGGGGACTGAAGCTTTCTTT. Translating it yields CASSLAVRDALGTEAFF.

The chain uses TRBV9 and TRBJ2-1; TRBD2 matches 8 bases. The V gene's germline CDR1 is SGDLS and CDR2 YYNGEE. Trimming took 5 bases from V and 5 from J; bases not matched to a gene: 9. CDR3 length: 15 amino acids. The CDR3 DNA reads TGTGCCAGCAGAGAACCGGGACTAGGGGACAATGAGCAGTTCTTC. As protein: CASREPGLGDNEQFF.

This sequence joins TRBV5-5 and TRBJ2-2; TRBD1 aligns across 7 bases. Germline V lookup: CDR1 SGHKS, CDR2 YYEKEE (reference sequence). Losses at the gene ends were 1 base for V and 3 bases for J; bases not matched to a gene: 3. The length of the CDR3 is 15 residues. The CDR3 is CASSLQGVDTGELFF. The CDR3 coding sequence is TGTGCCAGCAGCTTGCAGGGGGTGGACACCGGGGAGCTGTTTTTT.

The chain links TRBV7-9 to TRBJ2-3; unclear D gene. Germline lookup yields CDR1 SEHNR and CDR2 FQNEAQ (reference sequence). The V and J ends lost 2 bases and 2 bases respectively, with 14 bases between them. The CDR3 has 16 amino acids. CDR3: CASSLKSQANTDTQYF. Written as DNA, the CDR3 is TGTGCCAGCAGCTTAAAGTCTCAGGCGAACACAGATACGCAGTATTTT.

On this clone: Other DNA sequences within the sample encode an identical CDR3. The CDR3 protein is CASSLGGASYNEQFF. The CDR3 DNA reads as TGTGCCAGCAGCTTGGGGGGGGCATCCTACAATGAGCAGTTCTTC. The chain combines TRBV5-4 with TRBJ2-1; D is perhaps TRBD1 or TRBD2 (6 bases each). The CDR3 consists of 15 residues. CDR1 and CDR2 (germline): SGHNT, YYREEE (reference sequence). V lost 0 bases, J lost 1 base, and 8 bases lay in between.

This clone was seen only a few times. The chain has TRBV10-3 and TRBJ2-1; 7 bases agree with TRBD1. The CDR3 sequence is 17 residues long. Trimming removed 0 bases from V and 0 bases from J; junction bases left unmatched: 5. Per germline, CDR1 ENHRY and CDR2 SYGVKD. This CDR3 reads CAISESGDSRSYNEQFF. The DNA of the CDR3 is TGTGCCATCAGTGAGTCGGGGGACAGCCGCTCCTACAATGAGCAGTTCTTC.

V and J are TRBV7-9 and TRBJ2-3, with D unclear. The V end was cut by 2 bases, the J end by 4 bases, with 13 bases between. Germline CDR1 and CDR2: SEHNR and FQNEAQ (reference sequence). The CDR3 consists of 15 residues. The CDR3 region has the DNA TGTGCCAGCAGCTTAAACGGGCGGCTAGCAGATACGCAGTATTTT. Its translation is CASSLNGRLADTQYF.

About this clone itself: The junction departs from the called germline gene at one end, perhaps through a read error. The V gene is TRBV14, the J gene TRBJ2-7; TRBD2 matches 8 bases. The length of the CDR3 is 15 residues. Germline V lookup: CDR1 SGHDN, CDR2 FVKESK. DNA of the CDR3: TGTACCAGCAGCCGGGCAACTAGCGGCTCCTACGAGCAGTACTTC. This codes for CTSSRATSGSYEQYF.

The chain carries TRBV2 and TRBJ2-2; possibly TRBD2 for D (6 bases). The CDR3 has 13 residues. The V end was cut by 9 bases, the J end by 6 bases, with 14 bases between. Per germline, CDR1 SNHLY and CDR2 FYNNEI. The CDR3 loop is CARGLRESGELFF. CDR3 bases: TGTGCCAGGGGACTTCGGGAGTCCGGGGAGCTGTTTTTT. The whole variable domain, remainder taken from reference TRBV2 and TRBJ2-2, is EPEVTQTPSHQVTQMGQEVILRCVPISNHLYFYWYRQILGQKVEFLVSFYNNEISEKSEIFDDQFSVERPDGSNFTLKIRSTKLEDSAMYFCARGLRESGELFFGEGSRLTVL.

The CDR3: CASSYSFKNTGELFF. CDR3 nucleotides: TGTGCCAGCAGTTACTCGTTCAAGAACACCGGGGAGCTGTTTTTT. The gene calls are TRBV6-6 and TRBJ2-2; D ambiguous. V lost 0 bases and J 1 base, leaving 6 bases between the germline ends. Germline V gene data show CDR1 as MNHNY and CDR2 as SVGAGI (reference sequence). The CDR3 extends over 15 amino acids.

This chain joins TRBV7-3 and TRBJ2-2, with D uncertain. Trimming cost V 6 bases and J 0 bases, with 11 bases left between them. The CDR3 runs 15 residues. Germline assignment: CDR1 SGHTA and CDR2 FQGTGA. CDR3 DNA: TGTGCCAGCAGGTCTAGAGCCGCGAACACCGGGGAGCTGTTTTTT. This encodes CASRSRAANTGELFF.

The genes are TRBV28 and TRBJ1-4; D is unresolved. The CDR3 covers 12 residues. Deletions cut 3 bases from V and 13 bases from J, with 12 bases between. Germline-derived CDR1 and CDR2 are MDHEN and SYDVKM. The CDR3 loop reads CASSLGQRGLFF. The DNA for the CDR3 is TGTGCCAGCAGTTTGGGTCAGCGGGGACTGTTTTTT.

The rearrangement links TRBV4-1 to TRBJ2-7; D uncertain. The CDR3 spans 13 residues. Germline CDR1 is MGHRA and CDR2 is YSYEKL. V was trimmed by 1 base and J by 4 bases, leaving 8 bases between them. The CDR3 loop is CASSQVRAYEQYF. The CDR3 region has the DNA TGCGCCAGCAGCCAAGTCCGGGCGTACGAGCAGTACTTC.

This rearrangement joins TRBV30 to TRBJ2-7; possibly TRBD1 or TRBD2 for D (6 bases each). Trimming pared 4 bases from V and 5 bases from J, leaving 12 bases between. Germline V gene data show CDR1 as GTSNPN and CDR2 as SVGIG (reference sequence). This CDR3 comprises 12 residues. CDR3 loop: CAWMGGLDEQYF. The CDR3 DNA is TGTGCCTGGATGGGGGGCCTAGACGAGCAGTACTTC. Drawing the rest from reference TRBV30 and TRBJ2-7, the complete variable domain is SQTIHQWPATLVQPVGSPLSLECTVEGTSNPNLYWYRQAAGRGLQLLFYSVGIGQISSEVPQNLSASRPQDRQFILSSKKLLLSDSGFYLCAWMGGLDEQYFGPGTRLTVT.

This sequence joins TRBV27 and TRBJ1-2; the D gene is possibly TRBD1 (6 bases). Per germline, CDR1 MNHEY and CDR2 SMNVEV (reference sequence). This CDR3 region has 15 residues. Trimming pared 1 base from V and 7 bases from J, leaving 16 bases between. The CDR3 here is CASSLFPTGAGGYTF. CDR3 coding DNA: TGTGCCAGCAGTTTATTCCCCACGGGGGCTGGTGGCTACACCTTC.

V gene TRBV27 combines with J gene TRBJ2-2; no reliable D call. The germline gives CDR1 MNHEY, CDR2 SMNVEV (reference sequence). The ends were cut back, 5 bases at V and 4 bases at J, with 5 bases in the middle. This CDR3 spans 12 amino acids. Here the CDR3 DNA reads TGTGCCAGCAGTCCCCTCACCGGGGAGCTGTTTTTT. As protein: CASSPLTGELFF.

The chain uses TRBV13 and TRBJ1-2, with D tentatively TRBD1 (5 bases). The germline V gene encodes CDR1 PRHDT and CDR2 FYEKMQ (reference sequence). Trimming left V 3 bases short and J 4 bases short, with 9 bases between. This CDR3 comprises 13 residues. The CDR3 nucleotides read TGTGCCAGCAGCTTCGGGGGGATCTATGGCTACACCTTC. It yields the protein CASSFGGIYGYTF.

This clone was seen only once. The CDR3 sequence: CASMRGTSGEQYF. The CDR3 DNA follows: TGTGCCAGCATGCGGGGGACCTCGGGAGAGCAGTACTTC. The chain carries TRBV2 and TRBJ2-7; 7 bases map to TRBD2. The CDR3 spans 13 residues. Germline loops: CDR1 SNHLY, CDR2 FYNNEI. V was pared by 7 bases and J by 7 bases, with 10 bases of the junction left unmatched. Full variable domain (outside the CDR3, taken from reference TRBV2 and TRBJ2-7): EPEVTQTPSHQVTQMGQEVILRCVPISNHLYFYWYRQILGQKVEFLVSFYNNEISEKSEIFDDQFSVERPDGSNFTLKIRSTKLEDSAMYFCASMRGTSGEQYFGPGTRLTVT.